This T cell receptor (beta chain) originates from a study of shared clonotypes between healthy human individuals (dated by TCRdb to about 2020). As for the study more broadly: Three men and a couple of women, aged 18 to 49 years, made up the cohort. To estimate repertoire size and how much clonotype sharing occurs between individuals, the study deeply sequenced the blood TCR repertoires of about 5 healthy adults. Per donor, three plates each were used for CD4 naive and CD4 memory, two for CD8 naive, and one for CD8 memory. Leukapheresis yielded between about 0.8 and 8.9 billion PBMCs per donor. To increase sequencing depth and limit assay-specific biases, TCR repertoire library preparation and sequencing were carried out by different laboratories using diverse techniques. Points the paper makes about the study in general: Across several donors, around 5.4% of naive CD4, 3.5% of naive CD8, about 2.3% of memory CD4, and 0.4% of memory CD8 clonotypes were shared. Pairwise subsampling indicated that sequencing depth was expected to affect the degree of clonotype sharing among donors. Larger estimated clonotype richness was generally found for naive subsets than for memory subsets. Even with the large sequencing depth, rarefaction of the sorted-subset datasets indicated that sequencing was incomplete. Clonotypes shared by all four sorted-subset donors showed higher generation probabilities than non-shared clonotypes. Only blood was sampled, and tissue TCR repertoires likely differ from those in blood. Because the study included a small number of donors, the genetic and exposure-history diversity represented was limited.

Using the deep immunoSEQ assay, multiplex PCR amplified TCR CDR3 regions from genomic DNA. Genomic DNA extracted from each cell subset was distributed evenly over all wells of several immunoSEQ 96-well plates, and each plate served as one replicate. For sorted subsets, each replicate PCR was loaded with approximately 200 ng genomic DNA, equivalent to 32,000 or so T cell genomes. Purified libraries were measured with a Qubit 3.0 fluorometer, size-checked on a Bioanalyzer 2100, and measured again with the KAPA Library Quantification kit. Every immunoSEQ 96-well plate was sequenced on a separate single-read 150-cycle Illumina NextSeq 550 flow cell. The paper's data handling went like this. Because the immunoSEQ output held only junctional sequences and lacked quality scores, the filtering could not match the filtering applied to full-length reads. Sequences were annotated with PyIR, a Python wrapper for IgBLAST v1.9, using IMGT germline references to assign V/J genes and CDR3. Any read was removed if the V/J assignment was weak (E-value above 1e-6), the CDR3 was missing, or the read contained stop codons, out-of-frame junctions, or ambiguous translated residues. V3J clonotypes were defined by identical inferred V gene, J gene, and CDR3 amino acid sequence. To compute the percentage overlap between repertoires, the number of shared unique clonotypes was divided by the size of the smaller repertoire. Richness of each repertoire was evaluated using RTK rarefaction, the Chao1 estimator, and Recon v2.1 estimates of unobserved clonotypes. Generation probabilities were computed with OLGA for all TCRbeta clonotypes obtained by the gDNA method from several donors. As stored in TCRdb, this immuneACCESS dataset retains in-frame rearrangements with V and J assigned. A fraction of the clones does not appear; measured against another copy, unresolved V genes explain less than half of the discrepancy, and the remainder lacks a known reason. V and J calls plus clone size are reproduced from that table; the DNA served to infer D and trimming. Counted in this sample were millions of clones; about 95% of them appeared once. The ten largest account for 0.85% to 1.3% of the sample.

Of note for this clone: This receptor's antigen is unknown. Per-base quality was not reported, and no clone a single base away is much larger than it.

CD8 naive samples were CD45RO-negative cells positively selected for CCR7, giving a CD45RA+CCR7+ population that excluded TemRA cells. Healthy HIV-negative adults with no recently reported acute infections or vaccinations were included as donors. Every donor was a Caucasian adult residing in Nashville, Tennessee, USA. Blood was obtained by leukapheresis, after which PBMCs were separated by Ficoll-Histopaque density gradient centrifugation and cryopreserved in liquid nitrogen vapor phase. Analytical flow cytometry was used to check the purity and quantity of every magnetically sorted T cell population. Genomic DNA was isolated from every sorted fraction and measured by UV absorbance on a Nanodrop 2000c. V lost 3 bases and J lost 2 bases, and the count of bases not matched to a germline gene is 6. The CDR3 numbers 16 residues from cysteine through phenylalanine. Of the read, only the CDR3 DNA is kept; its 48 bases are in frame from base 1. Reading the germline V gene gives CDR1 LGHNT and CDR2 FRNRAP.

This clonotype originated in a man aged 18 to 30 in good health. Specimen: naive CD8+ T cells sorted from blood. The sample's cell subset or site label is to be understood as: CD45RA+CCR7+. The chain is made from TRBV12-5 and TRBJ2-1, and 8 junction bases match TRBD2. The DNA sequence follows: TGTGCTAGTGGTTTCTGGCGGGGGGATCCCTACAATGAGCAGTTCTTC. This gives the protein CASGFWRGDPYNEQFF. The CDR3 plus the reference TRBV12-5 and TRBJ2-1 genes for the other parts give the full variable domain: DARVTQTPRHKVTEMGQEVTMRCQPILGHNTVFWYRQTMMQGLELLAYFRNRAPLDDSGMPKDRFSAEMPDATLATLKIQPSEPRDSAVYFCASGFWRGDPYNEQFFGPGTRLTVL.